This T cell receptor beta chain derives from a study of blood T cell repertoires in COVID-19. Overall study context: PBMCs, B-cell-depleted T cells, or T cells provided the cDNA or gDNA that made up the material.

Germline loops: CDR1 SGHAT, CDR2 FQNNGV. Trimming at V came to 5 bases and at J to 6 bases, leaving 10 bases not matched to a gene. The CDR3 is 15 amino acids. How the authors handled the data: Researchers report that nucleated cell counts were estimated from reference gene primer amplification. Sequenced by immunoSEQ multiplex PCR; TCRdb stores in-frame clones only, minus some. Clone size and the V and J calls come from that table; the DNA yielded D and trimming. This sample has 80,000 to 95,000 clones, with around 85% found just once. The sample comprised peripheral blood. This chain links TRBV11-2 with TRBJ2-1, with 7 bases identical to TRBD2. The TCR originated in a man aged 80 or over with acute or convalescent COVID-19. CDR3 nucleotide sequence: TGTGCCAGCAGCCTCTCTAGCGGAGGGGCCAATGAGCAGTTCTTC. Translation gives CASSLSSGGANEQFF.